Listed below are T cell receptor beta chains from one sample, sequenced in a study of brain T cells in children with intractable seizures. Assay used: immunoSEQ multiplex PCR; TCRdb lists only in-frame clones, some missing. This table has 70,000 to 85,000 clones, around 90% appearing once. The sample in question was peripheral blood, obtained at surgery. These receptors came from a girl between 2 and 10 years old with Rasmussen encephalitis and intractable seizures. Each CDR3 is given with its conserved first and last residue. D genes are given only for firm matches. Clone size, where shown, is once, few, many, or a class for clones that have expanded.

d_call j_call clone_size v_call cdr3_aa cdr3_nt
. TRBJ1-5 . TRBV6-5 CASRPFSNQPQHF TGTGCCAGCAGGCCTTTTAGCAATCAGCCCCAGCATTTT
TRBD1 TRBJ1-6 . TRBV2 CASSATSTGGISPLHF TGTGCCAGCAGTGCAACATCGACAGGGGGCATTTCACCCCTCCACTTT
TRBD1 TRBJ2-7 . TRBV7-2 CASSRPPQGAQSEQYF TGTGCCAGCAGCCGCCCCCCCCAGGGGGCGCAGAGCGAGCAGTACTTC
. TRBJ2-6 . TRBV2 CASNREGLSTGANVLTF TGTGCCAGTAACAGGGAAGGGCTGAGTACTGGGGCCAACGTCCTGACTTTC
. TRBJ1-5 few TRBV2 CASSEEGSLDQPQHF TGTGCCAGCAGTGAAGAGGGCAGCCTAGATCAGCCCCAGCATTTT
. TRBJ1-1 . TRBV3-1/TRBV3-2 CASSYQGLGNTEAFF TGTGCCAGCAGCTACCAGGGGTTAGGGAACACTGAAGCTTTCTTT
. TRBJ2-3 . TRBV12-3/TRBV12-4 CASRASTDTQYF TGTGCCAGCAGAGCTAGCACAGATACGCAGTATTTT
TRBD2 TRBJ2-2 . TRBV5-6 CASSLAASGYQRERELFF TGTGCCAGCAGCTTGGCGGCTAGCGGGTATCAGCGGGAGAGGGAGCTGTTTTTT
TRBD1 TRBJ1-1 once TRBV18 CASSNLGGSDEAFF TGTGCCAGCTCTAATTTAGGGGGCTCAGATGAAGCTTTCTTT
. TRBJ2-3 . TRBV6-5 CASRPGIFTDTQYF TGTGCCTCCCGCCCGGGGATATTCACAGATACGCAGTATTTT
. TRBJ2-7 . TRBV5-4 CASSSTGRHEQYF TGTGCCAGCAGTTCCACAGGGCGCCACGAGCAGTACTTC
TRBD1 TRBJ1-1 once TRBV9 CASSGILQGTEAFF TGTGCCAGCAGCGGCATTCTACAGGGGACTGAAGCTTTCTTT
. TRBJ1-1 . TRBV6-2/TRBV6-3 CASSYGTFFESTEAFF TGTGCCAGCAGTTACGGGACATTTTTTGAGAGCACTGAAGCTTTCTTT
. TRBJ1-6 once TRBV5-1 CASSYTGTPSSYNSPLHF TGCGCCAGCAGCTATACCGGGACTCCGAGCTCCTATAATTCACCCCTCCACTTT
. TRBJ2-3 . TRBV7-3 CASSLTGGTDTQYF TGTGCCAGCAGCTTAACAGGGGGCACAGATACGCAGTATTTT
. TRBJ2-1 . TRBV3-1/TRBV3-2 CASSQGEGGEQFF TGTGCCAGCAGCCAAGGGGAGGGGGGTGAGCAGTTCTTC
. TRBJ1-6 . TRBV7-9 CASSEDRARGTYNSPLHF TGTGCCAGCAGCGAAGACAGAGCCCGGGGGACCTATAATTCACCCCTCCACTTT
. TRBJ2-7 . TRBV28 CASSLWAGGAYEQYF TGTGCCAGCAGTTTATGGGCAGGGGGGGCCTACGAGCAGTACTTC
. TRBJ1-1 few TRBV6-5 CASSYRDSSEAFF TGTGCCAGCAGTTACAGGGATTCGAGTGAAGCTTTCTTT
TRBD2 TRBJ2-1 once TRBV19 CASKGSGGAIFGEQFF TGTGCCAGTAAGGGTAGCGGGGGGGCCATCTTCGGTGAGCAGTTCTTC
. TRBJ1-6 . TRBV3-1/TRBV3-2 CASSQGVFNSPLHF TGTGCCAGCAGCCAGGGTGTATTCAATTCACCCCTCCACTTT
. TRBJ2-7 . TRBV27 CASSRHRDKDYEQYF TGTGCCAGCAGTCGACACCGGGACAAAGACTACGAGCAGTACTTC
. TRBJ1-1 . TRBV6-5 CASSSDTEAFF TGTGCCAGCAGCAGTGACACTGAAGCTTTCTTT